This T cell receptor (beta chain) originates from a study of cytomegalovirus exposure and HLA in healthy donors. Study-level results: In an earlier analysis, productive rearrangement rates for most beta V segments clustered near 87% or 30%. The study put some 150 TCR beta chains on its list as cytomegalovirus-associated. HLA allele associations emerged for roughly 16,000 TCR beta sequences in a later analysis, at 0.05 false discovery rate.

Germline loops: CDR1 LNHDA, CDR2 SQIVND (reference sequence). The CDR3 contains 14 residues. The J segment lost 2 bases and the V segment lost 5 bases, leaving 3 bases of the junction unmatched. Amplification used 60 Vbeta primers and 13 Jbeta primers. The data were produced by immunoSEQ multiplex PCR, yet TCRdb's version contains in-frame clones alone and is incomplete. The sample holds around 170,000 clones, 84% seen once. Regarding this clone: Its matching antigen is unknown.

The receptor was isolated from a boy aged 2 to 10 in good health and CMV-seronegative. Sequenced material: PBMCs. The chain is built from TRBV19 and TRBJ2-3; 8 bases line up with TRBD1. CDR3 residues: CASSRTGSTDTQYF. CDR3 nucleotide sequence: TGTGCCAGTAGTCGGACAGGGTCCACAGATACGCAGTATTTT.